Each of the 20 T cell receptor beta chains below was sequenced from the same sample in a study of cytotoxic CD8 clonotypes in ibrutinib-treated CLL. The repertoire was sequenced with immunoSEQ multiplex PCR; TCRdb's copy has only in-frame clones and lacks some. The sample holds under 150,000 clones, around four fifths seen once. This specimen consisted of PBMCs, obtained after 24 months of ibrutinib treatment. The receptors come from a human donor with chronic lymphocytic leukemia.

The chain links TRBV6-5 to TRBJ1-6; 7 bases map to TRBD1. CDR1 is MNHEY and CDR2 is SVGAGI in the germline V gene. Trimming at V came to 7 bases and at J to 10 bases, leaving 7 bases not matched to a gene. The CDR3 runs 13 residues. The CDR3 sequence is CASNPQGGSPLHF. The CDR3, as DNA: TGTGCCAGCAATCCTCAGGGGGGCTCACCCCTCCACTTT.

The chain carries TRBV30 and TRBJ2-1, with a tentative D call TRBD1 (5 bases). Between the trimmed V and J ends, which lost 5 bases and 8 bases, there was a span of 10 bases. The germline V gene has CDR1 GTSNPN and CDR2 SVGIG (reference sequence). This CDR3 region has 11 residues. The CDR3 protein is CAWGQDDEQFF. The CDR3 DNA reads TGTGCCTGGGGACAAGACGATGAGCAGTTCTTC.

V and J are TRBV7-2 and TRBJ2-7; D possibly corresponds to TRBD1 (5 bases). This CDR3 has 15 residues. From germline, CDR1 is SGHTA and CDR2 FQGNSA. V was shortened by 0 bases and J by 7 bases, with 16 bases between the two germline ends. The DNA for the CDR3 is TGTGCCAGCAGCTTAGCGGGGCAGGGAACGACAGAGCAGTACTTC. It is translated as CASSLAGQGTTEQYF.

The CDR3 DNA follows: TGTGCCAGCAGCCCCGAAGCAGGGAACACCTACGAGCAGTACTTC. As protein: CASSPEAGNTYEQYF. This chain uses TRBV7-7 with TRBJ2-7; D perhaps matches TRBD1 (5 bases). The CDR3 sequence is 15 residues long. V was trimmed by 5 bases and J by 2 bases, leaving 16 bases between them. Germline V gives CDR1 SSHAT, CDR2 FNYEAQ (reference sequence). Filled out from reference TRBV7-7 and TRBJ2-7, the complete variable domain reads GAGVSQSPRYKVTKRGQDVTLRCDPISSHATLYWYQQALGQGPEFLTYFNYEAQPDKSGLPSDRFSAERPEGSISTLTIQRTEQRDSAMYRCASSPEAGNTYEQYFGPGTRLTVT.

The chain links TRBV13 to TRBJ2-5; D is undetermined. The CDR3 contains 13 residues. CDR1 PRHDT and CDR2 FYEKMQ come from the germline V gene (reference sequence). Trimming took off 1 base at V and 2 bases at J, with 5 bases between the two ends. CDR3: CASSLEIQETQYF. DNA of the CDR3: TGTGCCAGCAGCTTAGAAATTCAAGAGACCCAGTACTTC.

V gene TRBV27 combines with J gene TRBJ1-1, with 7 bases matching TRBD1. This CDR3 is 16 amino acids long. J lost 4 bases, V lost 2 bases, and 10 bases had no gene match. The V gene's germline CDR1 is MNHEY and CDR2 SMNVEV (reference sequence). CDR3 sequence (DNA): TGTGCCAGCAGTTTAGGGGCAGGGGGGAAGGTCACTGAAGCTTTCTTT. Protein sequence: CASSLGAGGKVTEAFF.

In this sample, this clone turned up once. The junction does not match germline at one end; this may be a read error. The genes are TRBV28 and TRBJ1-5; 9 nucleotides align to TRBD1. CDR3 size: 16 residues. Germline V lookup: CDR1 MDHEN, CDR2 SYDVKM. The CDR3, as DNA: TGTGCCAGCACTTTAGGTGGGACAGGGCCCCATCAGCCCCAGCATTTT. Protein product: CASTLGGTGPHQPQHF.

V is TRBV5-6 and J is TRBJ1-1; weak D call: TRBD1 (5 bases). Trimming removed 2 bases at V and 11 bases at J, with 16 bases between. The CDR3 has 13 amino acids. Germline V gene data show CDR1 as SGHDT and CDR2 as YYEEEE. DNA of the CDR3: TGTGCCAGCAGCTTCCTTTCGTCGGGGGTGGCTTTCTTT. Residues: CASSFLSSGVAFF. The full variable domain, rest sourced from reference TRBV5-6 and TRBJ1-1, is DAGVTQSPTHLIKTRGQQVTLRCSPKSGHDTVSWYQQALGQGPQFIFQYYEEEERQRGNFPDRFSGHQFPNYSSELNVNALLLGDSALYLCASSFLSSGVAFFGQGTRLTVV.

The gene calls are TRBV27 and TRBJ2-7; no reliable D call. The CDR3 is made up of 15 amino acids. Germline V gene data show CDR1 as MNHEY and CDR2 as SMNVEV (reference sequence). The V end lost 6 bases, the J end lost 0 bases, and 15 bases lay between the germline ends. The CDR3 nucleotides are TGTGCCAGCAGCCTCGCCCCGATGAGCTCCTACGAGCAGTACTTC. Its protein product is CASSLAPMSSYEQYF.

Worth noting for this clone: A clone one base away is much larger, so this may be a read error. The chain recombines TRBV7-8 with TRBJ1-2, with 9 bases identical to TRBD1. This CDR3 has 14 residues. The ends lost 5 bases at V and 3 bases at J; junction bases unmatched: 4. CDR1 is SGHVS, CDR2 FQNEAQ, per germline. CDR3 in amino acids: CASSPGQGDYGYTF. The CDR3 DNA follows: TGTGCCAGCAGCCCGGGACAGGGAGACTATGGCTACACCTTC.

This chain joins TRBV7-2 and TRBJ1-5; TRBD1 agrees at 8 bases. The CDR3 is made up of 14 amino acids. The germline V gene encodes CDR1 SGHTA and CDR2 FQGNSA. The V and J ends lost 5 bases and 7 bases, in that order; junction bases with no gene match: 7. CDR3 loop: CASSTRTGLQPQHF. The CDR3 nucleotides read TGTGCCAGCAGCACCCGGACAGGGTTGCAGCCCCAGCATTTT. Looking up the rest from reference TRBV7-2 and TRBJ1-5 gives the full variable domain: GAGVSQSPSNKVTEKGKDVELRCDPISGHTALYWYRQSLGQGLEFLIYFQGNSAPDKSGLPSDRFSAERTGGSVSTLTIQRTQQEDSAVYLCASSTRTGLQPQHFGDGTRLSIL.

The rearrangement uses TRBV10-2 and TRBJ2-5; D possibly uses TRBD1 or TRBD2 (5 bases each). Trimming left V 6 bases short and J 2 bases short, with 10 bases between. The germline V gene encodes CDR1 WSHSY and CDR2 SAAADI. This CDR3 is 13 amino acids long. CDR3 residues: CASRRGPQETQYF. CDR3 sequence (DNA): TGCGCCAGCAGGAGGGGCCCACAAGAGACCCAGTACTTC.

The J gene is TRBJ1-3, the V gene TRBV9; D gene ambiguous. The CDR3 sequence is 14 residues long. V lost 1 base to trimming and J lost 0 bases, with 5 bases between them. Germline lookup yields CDR1 SGDLS and CDR2 YYNGEE. The CDR3 DNA sequence: TGTGCCAGCAGCGTAACAAACTCTGGAAACACCATATATTTT. Protein: CASSVTNSGNTIYF. The full variable domain, in which reference TRBV9 and TRBJ1-3 provide the parts outside the CDR3, is DSGVTQTPKHLITATGQRVTLRCSPRSGDLSVYWYQQSLDQGLQFLIQYYNGEERAKGNILERFSAQQFPDLHSELNLSSLELGDSALYFCASSVTNSGNTIYFGEGSWLTVV.

The chain carries TRBV18 and TRBJ1-4, with D possibly being TRBD1 (5 bases). Trimming removed 3 bases from V and 7 bases from J, with 15 bases in between. CDR1 and CDR2 (germline): KGHSH, LQKENI. This CDR3 is 15 amino acids long. The CDR3 DNA follows: TGTGCCAGCTCACCCGGGGCGGGGCAAGGTGAAAAACTGTTTTTT. Translated: CASSPGAGQGEKLFF.

The chain links TRBV25-1 to TRBJ2-4; the D is unclear. Germline CDR1 MGHDK, CDR2 SYGVNS. The V end was cut by 4 bases, the J end by 0 bases, with 13 bases between. This CDR3 spans 16 amino acids. The CDR3 DNA reads as TGTGCCAGCAGTGGGGTCGGTGACATAGCCAAAAACATTCAGTACTTC. Amino acid sequence: CASSGVGDIAKNIQYF.

The gene calls are TRBV5-1 and TRBJ2-3; no firm D call. V was shortened by 3 bases and J by 2 bases, with 10 bases between the two germline ends. Per germline, CDR1 SGHRS and CDR2 YFSETQ. CDR3 length: 14 amino acids. The CDR3: CASSWQSATDTQYF. CDR3 coding DNA: TGCGCCAGCAGCTGGCAATCCGCCACAGATACGCAGTATTTT.

This chain connects TRBV4-1 to TRBJ1-2; D gene unclear. The CDR3 runs 11 residues. The germline CDR1 and CDR2 sequences are MGHRA and YSYEKL. V dropped 5 bases and J dropped 4 bases, with 5 bases sitting between them. The CDR3 sequence: CASSNGYGYTF. CDR3 sequence (DNA): TGCGCCAGCAGCAACGGCTATGGCTACACCTTC.

V gene TRBV12-5 combines with J gene TRBJ1-2, with 7 bases fitting TRBD1. V lost 6 bases, J lost 4 bases, and 5 bases stayed unmatched. Germline CDR1 reads LGHNT; CDR2 reads FRNRAP. CDR3 length equals 13 residues. This CDR3 reads CASGLGTAYGYTF. CDR3 sequence (DNA): TGTGCTAGTGGGCTAGGGACAGCCTATGGCTACACCTTC.

The chain joins TRBV11-2 to TRBJ2-3; 11 bases agree with TRBD2. V lost 6 bases to trimming and J lost 4 bases; unmatched junction nucleotides: 6. CDR1 and CDR2 from the germline V gene are SGHAT and FQNNGV. This CDR3 comprises 15 residues. This CDR3 reads CASSRNSGGADTQYF. In DNA, the CDR3 is TGTGCCAGCAGTCGCAATAGCGGGGGGGCAGATACGCAGTATTTT.

The rearrangement joins TRBV7-9 to TRBJ1-2; a weak D match, TRBD1 (6 bases). V lost 11 bases and J 1 base, leaving 11 bases between the germline ends. This CDR3 is 12 amino acids long. Germline V CDR1 and CDR2: SEHNR, FQNEAQ (reference sequence). The CDR3 reads CALGGLNYGYTF. As DNA, the CDR3 is TGTGCCCTGGGGGGGCTTAACTATGGCTACACCTTC.